The 10 T cell receptor beta chains below come from one sample, sequenced in a study of siplizumab effects on memory and regulatory T cells. Measured with immunoSEQ multiplex PCR; TCRdb has only the in-frame clones, and not every one. The sample carries about 62,000 clones, roughly 85% recorded once. The sequenced material came from memory CD4+ T cells sorted from blood. The origin of the receptors is a human donor in good health.

The chain uses TRBV7-6 and TRBJ1-1; TRBD1 might be the D (6 bases). Trimming pared 5 bases from V and 1 base from J, leaving 14 bases between. CDR3 size: 15 residues. Germline V gene lookup returns CDR1 SGHVS and CDR2 FNYEAQ. The CDR3 DNA is TGTGCCAGCAGCGTCCTTATAGGGGGGAACACTGAAGCTTTCTTT. This sequence encodes CASSVLIGGNTEAFF.

The rearrangement links TRBV27 to TRBJ2-1, with 14 bases lining up with TRBD2. Germline CDR1 and CDR2: MNHEY and SMNVEV (reference sequence). Trimming took 5 bases from V and 8 from J; bases not matched to a gene: 11. CDR3 length equals 17 residues. The CDR3 bases are TGTGCCAGCAGTCGCCCCCGACTAGCGGGGGGGCCGGATGAGCAGTTCTTC. Amino acid sequence: CASSRPRLAGGPDEQFF.

The V and J genes are TRBV28 and TRBJ1-4; 12 nucleotides line up with TRBD1. J lost 10 bases, V lost 7 bases, and 13 bases had no gene match. The CDR3 sequence is 16 residues long. Germline CDR1 is MDHEN and CDR2 is SYDVKM. The CDR3 sequence is CASTTGTGGAGGKLFF. In nucleotides, the CDR3 is TGTGCCAGCACTACGGGGACAGGGGGCGCAGGGGGAAAACTGTTTTTT.

The chain employs TRBV28 and TRBJ2-5, with TRBD2 matching over 10 bases. The V and J ends lost 6 bases and 4 bases, in that order; junction bases with no gene match: 8. Germline V gene data show CDR1 as MDHEN and CDR2 as SYDVKM. The CDR3 has 15 amino acids. The CDR3 loop reads CASSPAGGPGETQYF. The CDR3 bases are TGTGCCAGCAGCCCAGCGGGGGGGCCCGGAGAGACCCAGTACTTC.

The rearrangement uses TRBV2 and TRBJ2-5, with TRBD2 matching over 12 bases. Germline-derived CDR1 and CDR2 are SNHLY and FYNNEI. With V trimmed by 9 bases and J by 4 bases, 6 bases remained unmatched. The CDR3 loop spans 14 amino acids. CDR3 in amino acids: CASSSGGAPETQYF. CDR3 nucleotides: TGTGCCAGTTCTAGCGGGGGGGCCCCAGAGACCCAGTACTTC.

The chain links TRBV5-1 to TRBJ2-1; D not resolved. The V end was cut by 0 bases, the J end by 5 bases, with 6 bases between. The length of the CDR3 is 13 residues. Germline loops: CDR1 SGHRS, CDR2 YFSETQ. The CDR3 reads CASSLDSDNEQFF. CDR3 coding DNA: TGCGCCAGCAGCTTGGACAGCGACAATGAGCAGTTCTTC.

The chain carries TRBV6-6 and TRBJ2-2, with TRBD1 matching over 7 bases. Germline V gives CDR1 MNHNY, CDR2 SVGAGI (reference sequence). The CDR3 length is 15 residues. With 6 bases clipped from V and 0 bases from J, the junction kept 4 bases outside the gene matches. The CDR3 DNA reads as TGTGCCAGCAGAGGGACAGTGTCGAACACCGGGGAGCTGTTTTTT. Its translation: CASRGTVSNTGELFF.

The chain uses TRBV5-1 and TRBJ2-7; perhaps D is TRBD1 or TRBD2 (5 bases each). Trimming removed 4 bases at V and 0 bases at J, with 17 bases between. Germline-derived CDR1 and CDR2 are SGHRS and YFSETQ. CDR3 size: 16 residues. CDR3 loop: CASSPLPGGSSYEQYF. The CDR3 region has the DNA TGCGCCAGCAGCCCCCTACCTGGGGGTAGCTCCTACGAGCAGTACTTC.

The chain uses TRBV9 and TRBJ2-7, with a weak D call TRBD1 (6 bases). Deletions cut 4 bases from V and 4 bases from J, with 12 bases between. This CDR3 is 13 amino acids long. Germline V gives CDR1 SGDLS, CDR2 YYNGEE. This CDR3 reads CASSSRTEYEQYF. The CDR3 DNA follows: TGTGCCAGCAGCTCAAGGACAGAGTACGAGCAGTACTTC. The full variable domain, with the rest looked up from reference TRBV9 and TRBJ2-7, is DSGVTQTPKHLITATGQRVTLRCSPRSGDLSVYWYQQSLDQGLQFLIQYYNGEERAKGNILERFSAQQFPDLHSELNLSSLELGDSALYFCASSSRTEYEQYFGPGTRLTVT.

V gene TRBV7-7 combines with J gene TRBJ2-1, with 8 bases lining up with TRBD1. The CDR3 is made up of 14 amino acids. CDR1 SSHAT and CDR2 FNYEAQ come from the germline V gene (reference sequence). V lost 5 bases, J lost 4 bases, and 4 bases stayed unmatched. Here the CDR3 reads CASSRGTGYNEQFF. DNA for the CDR3: TGTGCCAGCAGCCGGGGGACAGGATACAATGAGCAGTTCTTC. Supplemented by reference TRBV7-7 and TRBJ2-1, the full variable domain reads GAGVSQSPRYKVTKRGQDVTLRCDPISSHATLYWYQQALGQGPEFLTYFNYEAQPDKSGLPSDRFSAERPEGSISTLTIQRTEQRDSAMYRCASSRGTGYNEQFFGPGTRLTVL.